This TCR beta chain was obtained from a study of shared clonotypes between healthy human individuals. Study details: For every donor, three CD4 naive, three CD4 memory, two CD8 naive and one CD8 memory plates were used. Whole-study findings and limits: Across subsets, estimated richness was generally greater for naive than for memory populations. A reduction in generation probabilities was seen for non-shared clonotypes relative to those shared by all four donors.

Comments on this clone: Its antigen is not known.

Authors' analysis steps: Junction-only sequences without quality scores were provided by ImmunoSEQ, so filtering was different. Sequencing used immunoSEQ multiplex PCR; TCRdb keeps in-frame clones, though not all of them. Clone size and V and J calls were adopted from that table, with D and trimming inferred from the DNA. This table has over 950,000 clones, approximately 80% appearing once. The TCR originated in a man between 18 and 35 years old in good health. Some clones in this sample may be carry-over from other donors' samples. Sequencing was performed on memory CD4+ T cells from PBMCs. The subset: CD45RA-negative fraction.

CDR3: CASSQGESEWETQYF. CDR3 nucleotide sequence: TGTGCCAGCAGCCAAGGGGAGTCAGAATGGGAGACCCAGTACTTC. The gene calls are TRBV14 and TRBJ2-5, with a possible D match to TRBD2 (5 bases). The length of the CDR3 is 15 residues. V was trimmed by 1 base and J by 5 bases, leaving 14 bases between them. Germline assignment: CDR1 SGHDN and CDR2 FVKESK. Full variable domain (rest looked up from reference TRBV14 and TRBJ2-5): EAGVTQFPSHSVIEKGQTVTLRCDPISGHDNLYWYRRVMGKEIKFLLHFVKESKQDESGMPNNRFLAERTGGTYSTLKVQPAELEDSGVYFCASSQGESEWETQYFGPGTRLLVL.